The rows below give T cell receptor beta chains drawn from one sample of a study of patients and donors after allogeneic stem cell transplantation. In TCRdb, the RT-PCR reads were re-called with MiXCR into one record per CDR3 protein. The table lists about a million distinct CDR3 sequences, about a sixth of them singletons. The sequenced material came from blood, either unsorted or a sorted T cell fraction (not recorded which). The receptors were sampled from a human donor who was either an allogeneic HSCT recipient or a stem cell or donor lymphocyte infusion donor (not recorded which). It is not recorded whose cells these are; they may come from a transplant donor. Both conserved end residues are trimmed from each CDR3. Each record gives: clone size, J gene, V gene, CDR3 protein. Size tells how often a clone was seen (once, few, many) or the class of an expanded clone, and some rows leave it out.

few | TRBJ2-1 | TRBV20-1 | SARSGTSGRDNEQF
few | TRBJ1-2 | TRBV7-9 | ASSLDLSGYT
NA | TRBJ2-5 | TRBV11-3 | ASSPALETQY
few | TRBJ2-5 | TRBV5-6 | ASTVAGGEETQY
NA | TRBJ2-4 | TRBV24-1 | ATSGSTGAKNIQY
few | TRBJ2-7 | TRBV5-1 | ASSGPVSSYEQY
NA | TRBJ2-7 | TRBV12-3/TRBV12-4 | ASSPTGGLTYEQY
NA | TRBJ1-2 | TRBV28 | ASSLPHTNYGYT
many | TRBJ2-7 | TRBV4-3 | ASSQDPMKSYEQY
NA | TRBJ1-1 | TRBV11-1 | ASSLGGAGRGRNTEAF
few | TRBJ1-3 | TRBV20-1 | SARAPPGRAFGNTIY
few | TRBJ2-1 | TRBV12-3/TRBV12-4 | ASSGRSLVNEQF
few | TRBJ1-1 | TRBV20-1 | SAKDPGTEAF
few | TRBJ2-4 | TRBV7-3 | ASSDNGNIQY
few | TRBJ2-3 | TRBV11-2 | ASSLVPLAGGPRKRTDTQY
NA | TRBJ1-4 | TRBV20-1 | SARDLGDEKLF
many | TRBJ2-1 | TRBV4-1 | ASSQPPALRYPTGTYNEQF
NA | TRBJ1-3 | TRBV6-5 | ASSYSRETGNTIY
NA | TRBJ1-5 | TRBV15 | ATSIGTGGNQPQH
few | TRBJ1-5 | TRBV5-1 | ASSYTPYQPQH
few | TRBJ2-5 | TRBV13 | ASSFVAGERETQY
NA | TRBJ2-3 | TRBV5-1 | ASSLAPLAGGYTSTDTQY
NA | TRBJ2-2 | TRBV7-8 | ASSPRRQKNTGELF
few | TRBJ1-2 | TRBV4-2 | ASSQDPNRGYGYT
few | TRBJ2-7 | TRBV20-1 | SASRDTPAYEQY
NA | TRBJ1-2 | TRBV5-1 | ASSSGRGDYGYT
few | TRBJ1-2 | TRBV6-4 | ASRPEGRGYGYT
NA | TRBJ2-1 | TRBV29-1 | SVGRNRGRGEQF
NA | TRBJ1-4 | TRBV20-1 | SATGRGRGEKLF
NA | TRBJ1-1 | TRBV4-3 | ASSRAGSNTEAF
few | TRBJ1-6 | TRBV5-1 | ASSLYGIEGYNSPLH
NA | TRBJ1-6 | TRBV12-3/TRBV12-4 | ASAQGQTNSPLH
NA | TRBJ2-5 | TRBV5-6 | ASSEVIQGTQY
many | TRBJ1-3 | TRBV12-3/TRBV12-4 | ASSLTGGGNTIY
NA | TRBJ2-5 | TRBV7-9 | ASSAGGPGKETQY
NA | TRBJ2-3 | TRBV29-1 | SVEGEAGISDTQY
few | TRBJ2-7 | TRBV3-1 | ASSQDLADLYEQY
NA | TRBJ1-4 | TRBV5-1 | ASSLPAGTGGEKLF
few | TRBJ1-1 | TRBV6-1 | ASNLRVGTEAF
few | TRBJ2-6 | TRBV4-3 | ASSQGLDSSGANVLT
NA | TRBJ1-1 | TRBV12-3/TRBV12-4 | ASSQIGTRLLNTEAF
many | TRBJ1-1 | TRBV10-3 | AIRRADRARSNTEAF
few | TRBJ2-3 | TRBV29-1 | SGSGTSAQQY
few | TRBJ2-1 | TRBV29-1 | SVEGWERDNEQF
NA | TRBJ1-6 | TRBV4-1 | ASSKGGSPLH
many | TRBJ1-2 | TRBV10-3 | ANTRDRGLPYT
NA | TRBJ2-5 | TRBV5-1 | ASSLRLAGVETQY